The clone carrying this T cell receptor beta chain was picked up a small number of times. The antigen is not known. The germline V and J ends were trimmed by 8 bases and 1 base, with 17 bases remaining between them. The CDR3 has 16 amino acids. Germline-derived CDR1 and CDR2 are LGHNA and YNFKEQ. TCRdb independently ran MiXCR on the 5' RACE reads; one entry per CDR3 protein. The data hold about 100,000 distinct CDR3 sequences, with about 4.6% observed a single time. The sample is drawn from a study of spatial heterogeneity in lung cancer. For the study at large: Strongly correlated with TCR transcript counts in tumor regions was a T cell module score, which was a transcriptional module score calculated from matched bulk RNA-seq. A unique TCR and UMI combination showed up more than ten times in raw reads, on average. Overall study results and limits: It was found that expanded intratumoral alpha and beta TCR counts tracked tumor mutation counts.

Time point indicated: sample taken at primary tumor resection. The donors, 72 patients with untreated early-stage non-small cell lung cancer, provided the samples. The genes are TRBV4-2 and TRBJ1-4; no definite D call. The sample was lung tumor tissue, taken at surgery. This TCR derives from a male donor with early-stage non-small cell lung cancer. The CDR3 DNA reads TGTGCCAGCCACCGATACGGAAGGGTAACTAATGAAAAACTGTTTTTT. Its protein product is CASHRYGRVTNEKLFF.